Listed below are T cell receptor beta chains from one sample, sequenced in a study of T cells in Graves' hyperthyroidism and ophthalmopathy. TCRdb reprocessed the multiplex PCR reads via MiXCR and lists one record per CDR3 protein. Here the sample spans hundreds of thousands of distinct CDR3 sequences, roughly 15% being singletons. Input material: blood. The source is a woman under 30 with Graves' hyperthyroidism. Both conserved end residues are part of each CDR3. D genes are given only for firm matches.

D gene	V gene	CDR3 protein
TRBD2	TRBV20-1	CSARAVSGRHEQYF
TRBD1	TRBV24-1	CATSDSLGGNTEAFF
TRBD1	TRBV2	CASSIASGTGASGYTF
.	TRBV24-1	CATSGLSDEQFF
.	TRBV6-2/TRBV6-3	CASSYWRDQPHPEQYF
TRBD2	TRBV15	CATARVAGEAIQYF
.	TRBV3-1	CASSQSGGGSPLHF
.	TRBV19	CASSIGREGTEAFF
.	TRBV10-3	CAIGGEMGEGYTF
.	TRBV29-1	CSAGTPSIPNYGYTF
.	TRBV9	CASSVTAGRGSDEQFF
.	TRBV5-6	CASSGDVNYGYTF
.	TRBV20-1	CSARAPGAGSGANVLTF
TRBD1	TRBV30	CAWSLVGQRGKQYF
.	TRBV20-1	CRRGEAFF
.	TRBV4-1	CASSPYHAGNTEAFF
.	TRBV7-9	CASSPPVGDTQYF
.	TRBV7-9	CASSFLNEQFF
.	TRBV24-1	CATSVDRTGELFF
.	TRBV20-1	CSAAWDLNTGELFF
TRBD2	TRBV4-1	CASSQVAGVSDTQYF
.	TRBV6-2/TRBV6-3	CASSYRHSGNTIYF
.	TRBV20-1	CSARDRNRFEEETQYF
.	TRBV29-1	CSVEKGTEAFF
.	TRBV11-2	CASSLGGLTGELFF
TRBD2	TRBV6-1	CASSQTSETDTQYF